These 14 T cell receptor beta chains came from one sample sequenced in a study of shared T cell receptors in the human thymus. TCRdb's table, derived via immunoSEQ multiplex PCR, lists solely in-frame clones and lacks some. The sample has approximately 580,000 clones; 70% to 80% are singletons. These data also formed part of another study, on human thymus T cells.

The specimen was thymocytes. These receptors were taken from a boy under two years old with a congenital heart defect.

Here the CDR3 reads CASSLGDRDVRDTQYF. The DNA of the CDR3 is TGTGCCAGCAGCCTAGGGGACAGGGATGTTCGAGATACGCAGTATTTT. The chain recombines TRBV7-2 with TRBJ2-3, with 9 positions matching TRBD1. Germline-derived CDR1 and CDR2 are SGHTA and FQGNSA. V lost 5 bases to trimming and J lost 5 bases; unmatched junction nucleotides: 11. CDR3 length: 16 amino acids.

J is TRBJ2-7 and V is TRBV11-2; 9 bases are shared with TRBD2. V shed 0 bases and J 4 bases; nucleotides not matched to a gene: 7. CDR3 length: 16 residues. Germline V gives CDR1 SGHAT, CDR2 FQNNGV. The CDR3 DNA reads as TGTGCCAGCAGCTTAGAGCTGCGGGAGGGCCGGTACGAGCAGTACTTC. This sequence encodes CASSLELREGRYEQYF.

This clone was seen a few times. V usage is TRBV4-3 and J usage is TRBJ2-6, with D hard to call. Germline lookup yields CDR1 LGHNA and CDR2 YSLEER. V was pared by 0 bases and J by 0 bases, with 9 bases between. This CDR3 is built from 17 residues. The DNA for the CDR3 is TGCGCCAGCAGCCAAGATATTTCCAGCTCTGGGGCCAACGTCCTGACTTTC. Translated, it gives CASSQDISSSGANVLTF.

The chain joins TRBV12-5 to TRBJ2-7; TRBD2 agrees at 7 bases. Germline lookup yields CDR1 LGHNT and CDR2 FRNRAP. V dropped 0 bases and J dropped 0; count of bases not matched to a gene: 11. CDR3 length equals 18 residues. The CDR3 nucleotides are TGTGCTAGTGGTTTGGTACTGGGGAAGCGGGATCACTCCTACGAGCAGTACTTC. Residues: CASGLVLGKRDHSYEQYF.

The genes are TRBV28 and TRBJ2-7, with D tentatively TRBD2 (5 bases). This CDR3 has 14 residues. CDR1 is MDHEN and CDR2 is SYDVKM in the germline V gene. Trimming removed 6 bases from V and 3 bases from J, with 15 bases in between. Here the CDR3 DNA reads TGTGCCAGCAGCCATACCACTAGAGGCTACGAGCAGTACTTC. Amino acids: CASSHTTRGYEQYF.

CDR3 DNA: TGTGCCAGTAGGCGGGAGGGCCAAGCAGATACGCAGTATTTT. Its protein product is CASRREGQADTQYF. V is TRBV19 and J is TRBJ2-3; TRBD2 aligns across 9 bases. This CDR3 has 14 amino acids. In germline, CDR1 is LNHDA, CDR2 SQIVND (reference sequence). J lost 4 bases, V lost 6 bases, and 5 bases had no gene match.

The chain is built from TRBV10-2 and TRBJ2-7; 8 positions agree with TRBD2. The trim removed 6 bases at V and 7 bases at J, leaving 14 bases unmatched. The CDR3 loop spans 15 amino acids. Germline V gene lookup returns CDR1 WSHSY and CDR2 SAAADI. The CDR3: CASRVGAGAYGEQYF. In DNA form, the CDR3 reads TGCGCCAGCAGGGTAGGAGCGGGAGCGTACGGAGAGCAGTACTTC.

The chain couples TRBV19 to TRBJ1-4, with D hard to call. The CDR3 is 16 residues long. Trimming took 7 bases from V and 0 from J, leaving 15 bases between them. Germline CDR1 and CDR2: LNHDA and SQIVND (reference sequence). CDR3 DNA: TGTGCCAGTACCGGGGAACACCTCGCAACTAATGAAAAACTGTTTTTT. The encoded protein is CASTGEHLATNEKLFF.

The rearrangement uses TRBV5-6 and TRBJ2-1; 11 bases map to TRBD2. V gave up 5 bases and J gave up 3 bases; unmatched junction bases: 7. The germline CDR1 and CDR2 sequences are SGHDT and YYEEEE. The CDR3 is 16 amino acids. CDR3 DNA sequence: TGTGCCAGCAGTCGGACTAGCGGGTCAAACTACAATGAGCAGTTCTTC. The encoded protein is CASSRTSGSNYNEQFF.

This clone was picked up one time. The V call is TRBV9, the J call TRBJ2-7; unclear D gene. V was cut by 5 bases and J by 12 bases, with 6 bases left in between. The CDR3 spans 8 residues. The germline CDR1 and CDR2 sequences are SGDLS and YYNGEE. The CDR3 DNA is TGTGCCAGCAGTGGCAGGTACTTC. The encoded protein is CASSGRYF.

The chain uses TRBV15 and TRBJ2-7, with D perhaps matching TRBD2 (5 bases). From germline, CDR1 is LNHNV and CDR2 YYDKDF (reference sequence). Trimming left V 1 base short and J 0 bases short, with 16 bases between. The CDR3 length is 17 residues. CDR3 bases: TGTGCCACCAGCAGAGTCGGGCTAGCATGGCACTCCTACGAGCAGTACTTC. Translated, it gives CATSRVGLAWHSYEQYF.

The chain has TRBV2 and TRBJ2-5; 10 bases are shared with TRBD2. V lost 3 bases, J lost 4 bases, and 11 bases stayed unmatched. The CDR3 is 17 amino acids. Germline CDR1 and CDR2: SNHLY and FYNNEI. The CDR3 nucleotides read TGTGCCAGCAGTGATTACAGGACTAGCGGAAACCCAGAGACCCAGTACTTC. Its translation: CASSDYRTSGNPETQYF.

The chain has TRBV14 and TRBJ1-2, with D maybe TRBD1 (5 bases). Germline assignment: CDR1 SGHDN and CDR2 FVKESK. The CDR3 loop spans 14 amino acids. V lost 1 base and J 4 bases, leaving 10 bases between the germline ends. As DNA, the CDR3 is TGTGCCAGCAGCCAAGCTCAGGGAGGCTATGGCTACACCTTC. This translates into CASSQAQGGYGYTF.

For the CDR3, the DNA is TGTGCCAGCAGTTCCCTAGCGGGAGGGCCTACCAATGAGCAGTTCTTC. This encodes CASSSLAGGPTNEQFF. The genes are TRBV6-6 and TRBJ2-1; TRBD2 matches at 12 bases. CDR1 and CDR2 from the germline V gene are MNHNY and SVGAGI (reference sequence). The V segment lost 4 bases and the J segment 6 bases; nucleotides outside the gene matches: 7. The CDR3 is 16 residues long.